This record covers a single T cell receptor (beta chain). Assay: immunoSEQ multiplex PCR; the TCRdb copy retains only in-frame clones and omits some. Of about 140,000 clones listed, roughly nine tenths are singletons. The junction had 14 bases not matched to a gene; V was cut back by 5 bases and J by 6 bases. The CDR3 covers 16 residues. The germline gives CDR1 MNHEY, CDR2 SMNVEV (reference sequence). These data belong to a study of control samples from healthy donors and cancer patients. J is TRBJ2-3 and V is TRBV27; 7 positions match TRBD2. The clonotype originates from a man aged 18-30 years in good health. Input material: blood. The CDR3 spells CASSPGRGGFGDTQYF. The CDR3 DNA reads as TGTGCCAGCAGTCCTGGACGGGGAGGGTTCGGGGATACGCAGTATTTT.